These 8 T cell receptor beta chains were all obtained from the same sample, sequenced in a study of blood T cell repertoires in COVID-19. Libraries were prepared by immunoSEQ multiplex PCR; TCRdb keeps only in-frame clonotypes and omits some of them. The sample includes around 170,000 clones, around four fifths of them seen just once. Sequencing was performed on peripheral blood. All receptors come from a woman in her 70s with COVID-19, enrolled during active disease.

The gene calls are TRBV20-1 and TRBJ1-6, with 9 bases matching TRBD1. The ends lost 3 bases at V and 10 bases at J; junction bases unmatched: 4. The CDR3 length is 13 residues. CDR1 and CDR2 (germline): DFQATT, SNEGSKA (reference sequence). The DNA for the CDR3 is TGCAGTGCTAGTGGACAGGGGCGATCACCCCTCCACTTT. Residues: CSASGQGRSPLHF.

This clone came up once. The chain has TRBV6-1 and TRBJ1-1, with no clear D. The CDR3 is 13 residues long. With 3 bases removed from V and 11 bases from J, the gap between germline ends came to 16 bases. Germline loops: CDR1 MNHNS, CDR2 SASEGT. The CDR3 spells CASSDPISTKAFF. The CDR3 coding sequence is TGTGCCAGCAGTGATCCAATATCGACTAAGGCTTTCTTT.

This clone was picked up a small number of times. This chain joins TRBV7-9 and TRBJ2-7; D unresolved. The CDR3 totals 13 residues. Germline lookup yields CDR1 SEHNR and CDR2 FQNEAQ (reference sequence). V lost 3 bases, J lost 4 bases, and 10 bases lay in between. DNA for the CDR3: TGTGCCAGCAGCTTTGGAGTAAGTTACGAGCAGTACTTC. Translation gives CASSFGVSYEQYF.

The chain carries TRBV13 and TRBJ2-1; the match to TRBD2 covers 7 bases. The CDR3 is 18 amino acids. Per the germline V gene, CDR1 is PRHDT and CDR2 is FYEKMQ (reference sequence). Trimming took 1 base from V and 3 from J; bases not matched to a gene: 12. The CDR3 DNA follows: TGTGCCAGCAGCTTAGCACTAGCGCGCATAGCGGTCTACAATGAGCAGTTCTTC. This encodes CASSLALARIAVYNEQFF.

The V and J genes are TRBV7-9 and TRBJ1-1; D is possibly TRBD1 (6 bases). The CDR3 spans 13 residues. Trimming cost V 3 bases and J 5 bases, with 10 bases left between them. The V gene's germline CDR1 is SEHNR and CDR2 FQNEAQ (reference sequence). This CDR3 reads CASSFKGETEAFF. CDR3 nucleotides: TGTGCCAGCAGCTTTAAGGGGGAGACTGAAGCTTTCTTT.

The chain has TRBV6-5 and TRBJ1-5; 12 nucleotides agree with TRBD1. The CDR3 runs 16 residues. V dropped 0 bases and J dropped 7; count of bases not matched to a gene: 4. From germline, CDR1 is MNHEY and CDR2 SVGAGI. This CDR3 reads CASSYSGQGANQPQHF. For the CDR3, the DNA is TGTGCCAGCAGTTACTCGGGACAGGGGGCAAACCAGCCCCAGCATTTT.

This clone was detected once. The chain joins TRBV6-5 to TRBJ1-2, with a possible D match to TRBD1 (5 bases). Germline CDR1 and CDR2: MNHEY and SVGAGI. There are 14 residues in the CDR3. The V end was cut by 7 bases, the J end by 8 bases, with 20 bases between. CDR3 in DNA: TGTGCCAGCAACCCTTGGAAAGGGGCTATGGGCTACACCTTC. Encoded protein: CASNPWKGAMGYTF.

The V and J genes are TRBV21-1 and TRBJ1-2; the D call in the table, TRBD1, was not verified against the DNA. TRBV21-1 counts as a pseudogene. The CDR3 is 15 residues long. CDR3: CASSRRHRPNYGYTF. In nucleotides, the CDR3 is TGTGCCAGCAGCAGACGACATCGACCGAACTATGGCTACACCTTC.